This T cell receptor (beta chain) was documented in a study of technical replicates of blood from a few donors. CDR3 size: 16 residues. The junction had 4 bases not matched to a gene; V was cut back by 0 bases and J by 4 bases. From germline, CDR1 is SGHRS and CDR2 YFSETQ. Sequenced by immunoSEQ multiplex PCR; TCRdb stores in-frame clones only, minus some. The table has about 60,000 clones, around 87% seen once; the top ten hold around 4.9%. This chain uses TRBV5-1 with TRBJ2-2; 9 bases fit TRBD2. Sequenced sample: PBMCs. The clonotype was recovered from a human donor in good health. Some clones in this sample may be carry-over from other donors' samples. The DNA of the CDR3 is TGCGCCAGCAGCTTGGATCCTAGCGGGGCCACCGGGGAGCTGTTTTTT. This gives the protein CASSLDPSGATGELFF.